Listed here are 10 T cell receptor beta chains from one sample, sequenced in a study of cytomegalovirus exposure and HLA in healthy donors. 13 Jbeta primers and 60 Vbeta primers were used for the PCR. Data came from immunoSEQ multiplex PCR; TCRdb stores just in-frame clones and leaves some out. Here the sample spans 150,000 to 200,000 clones, around 74% being singletons. Sequences were obtained from PBMCs. The receptors shown here come from a female donor in good health and CMV-seronegative.

The chain couples TRBV15 to TRBJ2-5; weak D call: TRBD1 (6 bases). Germline lookup yields CDR1 LNHNV and CDR2 YYDKDF (reference sequence). This CDR3 is 15 amino acids long. V was pared by 8 bases and J by 2 bases, with 18 bases between. CDR3 loop: CATGDTARGQETQYF. CDR3 coding DNA: TGTGCCACCGGGGATACGGCCAGGGGACAAGAGACCCAGTACTTC.

The genes are TRBV27 and TRBJ2-1; 7 positions match TRBD2. V lost 4 bases, J lost 2 bases, and 11 bases stayed unmatched. CDR3 size: 17 residues. Germline V gene data show CDR1 as MNHEY and CDR2 as SMNVEV (reference sequence). This CDR3 is CASSWYGLRGTYNEQFF. Written as DNA, the CDR3 is TGTGCCAGCAGTTGGTACGGGCTGCGGGGGACCTACAATGAGCAGTTCTTC.

The rearrangement links TRBV6-6 to TRBJ1-4; 9 nucleotides agree with TRBD1. CDR1 and CDR2 (germline): MNHNY, SVGAGI (reference sequence). The CDR3 has 15 amino acids. The trim removed 10 bases at V and 12 bases at J, leaving 18 bases unmatched. The CDR3 reads CAIGQGPYKGGELFF. The CDR3 nucleotides read TGTGCCATAGGACAGGGGCCTTACAAGGGTGGGGAACTGTTTTTT.

V gene TRBV30 combines with J gene TRBJ2-7, with a tentative D call TRBD2 (6 bases). The ends were cut back, 3 bases at V and 6 bases at J, with 12 bases in the middle. This CDR3 contains 12 residues. Germline V lookup: CDR1 GTSNPN, CDR2 SVGIG (reference sequence). Here the CDR3 reads CAWSRGLGEQYF. In DNA, the CDR3 is TGTGCCTGGAGCCGGGGGTTGGGCGAGCAGTACTTC.

CDR3 amino acids: CASSLGWMRQGFTDTQYF. CDR3 DNA: TGTGCCAGCAGCTTAGGGTGGATGCGACAGGGGTTCACAGATACGCAGTATTTT. This chain links TRBV7-8 with TRBJ2-3; 8 bases map to TRBD1. Trimming cost V 1 base and J 2 bases; bases outside gene matches: 11. This CDR3 is 18 amino acids long. Germline V gene sequence: CDR1 SGHVS, CDR2 FQNEAQ.

The chain links TRBV25-1 to TRBJ2-5, with a possible D match to TRBD1 (6 bases). The CDR3 has 13 residues. V was shortened by 3 bases and J by 4 bases, with 9 bases between the two germline ends. Germline V gene sequence: CDR1 MGHDK, CDR2 SYGVNS. This CDR3 reads CASSDQGRETQYF. DNA of the CDR3: TGTGCCAGCAGTGATCAGGGGCGAGAGACCCAGTACTTC.

The rearrangement links TRBV19 to TRBJ2-7; weak D call: TRBD1 (5 bases). The CDR3 is 15 amino acids. V lost 5 bases to trimming and J lost 5 bases, with 19 bases between them. CDR1 is LNHDA, CDR2 SQIVND, per germline (reference sequence). This chain's CDR3 is CASSAFQGRAHEQYF. The CDR3 coding sequence is TGTGCCAGTAGTGCCTTCCAGGGCAGGGCGCACGAGCAGTACTTC.

The chain uses TRBV2 and TRBJ1-6, with TRBD1 matching over 7 bases. J gave up 1 base and V 10 bases, and 7 bases lay outside the gene matches. The germline CDR1 and CDR2 sequences are SNHLY and FYNNEI. The CDR3 totals 15 residues. The CDR3 spells CATGRGASYNSPLHF. The CDR3 coding sequence is TGTGCCACCGGCAGGGGGGCGTCCTATAATTCACCCCTCCACTTT.

As regards this clone: The sample carries other DNA sequences with the same CDR3. V is TRBV29-1 and J is TRBJ1-1; 7 bases match TRBD1. Trimming at V came to 7 bases and at J to 5 bases, leaving 7 bases not matched to a gene. This CDR3 region has 12 residues. Germline values: CDR1 SQVTM, CDR2 ANQGSEA. CDR3 sequence (DNA): TGCAGCGCAAAGCAGGGGGTTACTGAAGCTTTCTTT. This translates into CSAKQGVTEAFF.

The chain carries TRBV4-2 and TRBJ2-7; 9 bases align to TRBD2. This CDR3 contains 16 residues. In germline, CDR1 is LGHNA, CDR2 YNFKEQ. V lost 4 bases, J lost 0 bases, and 7 bases stayed unmatched. For the CDR3, the DNA is TGTGCCAGCAGCCCAGCGGGGGGCCGGAGCTCCTACGAGCAGTACTTC. It yields the protein CASSPAGGRSSYEQYF.